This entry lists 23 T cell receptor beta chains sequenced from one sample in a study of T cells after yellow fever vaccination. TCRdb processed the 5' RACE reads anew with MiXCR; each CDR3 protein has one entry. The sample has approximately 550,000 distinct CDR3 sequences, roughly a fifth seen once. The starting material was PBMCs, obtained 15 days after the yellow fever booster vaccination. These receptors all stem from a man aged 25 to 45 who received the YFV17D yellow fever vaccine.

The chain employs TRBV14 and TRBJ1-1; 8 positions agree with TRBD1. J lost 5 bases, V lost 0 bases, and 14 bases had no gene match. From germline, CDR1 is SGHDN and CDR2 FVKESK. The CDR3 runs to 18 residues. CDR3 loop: CASSQDVLGGRGQTEAFF. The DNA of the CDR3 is TGTGCCAGCAGCCAAGATGTACTCGGGGGCAGGGGGCAGACTGAAGCTTTCTTT.

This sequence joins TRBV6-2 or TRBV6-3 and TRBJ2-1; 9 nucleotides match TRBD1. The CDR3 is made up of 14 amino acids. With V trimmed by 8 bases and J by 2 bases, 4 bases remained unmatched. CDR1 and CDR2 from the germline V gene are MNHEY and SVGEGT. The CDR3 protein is CASVGTGTYNEQFF. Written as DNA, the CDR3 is TGTGCCAGCGTCGGGACAGGGACCTACAATGAGCAGTTCTTC.

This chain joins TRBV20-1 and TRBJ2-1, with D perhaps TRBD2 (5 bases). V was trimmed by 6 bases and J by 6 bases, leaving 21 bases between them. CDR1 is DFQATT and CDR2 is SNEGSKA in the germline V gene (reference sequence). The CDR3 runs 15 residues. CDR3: CSALSEGVLINEQFF. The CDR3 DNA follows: TGCAGTGCCCTGAGTGAGGGAGTGTTAATCAATGAGCAGTTCTTC.

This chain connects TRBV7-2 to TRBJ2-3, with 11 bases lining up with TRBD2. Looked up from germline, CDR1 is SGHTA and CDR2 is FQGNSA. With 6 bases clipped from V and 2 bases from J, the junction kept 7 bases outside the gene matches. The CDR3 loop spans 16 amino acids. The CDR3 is CASRLTSGRSTDTQYF. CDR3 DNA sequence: TGTGCCAGCAGGTTAACTAGCGGGAGATCCACAGATACGCAGTATTTT.

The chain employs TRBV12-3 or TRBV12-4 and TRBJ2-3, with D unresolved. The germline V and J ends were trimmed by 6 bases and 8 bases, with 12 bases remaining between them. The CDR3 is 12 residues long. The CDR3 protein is CASSPSGLTQYF. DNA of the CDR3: TGTGCCAGCAGCCCCTCGGGTCTTACGCAGTATTTT.

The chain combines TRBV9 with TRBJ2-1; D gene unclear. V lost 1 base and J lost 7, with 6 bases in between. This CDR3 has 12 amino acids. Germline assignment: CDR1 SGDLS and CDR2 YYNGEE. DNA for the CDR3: TGTGCCAGCAGCGTAACCAGGAATGAGCAGTTCTTC. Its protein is CASSVTRNEQFF.

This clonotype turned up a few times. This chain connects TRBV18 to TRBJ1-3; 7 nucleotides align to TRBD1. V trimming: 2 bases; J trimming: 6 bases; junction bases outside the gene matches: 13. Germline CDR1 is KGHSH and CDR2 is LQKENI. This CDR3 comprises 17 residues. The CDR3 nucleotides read TGTGCCAGCTCACCAGTCGGGACAGTTGATTCCAAAAACACCATATATTTT. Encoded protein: CASSPVGTVDSKNTIYF.

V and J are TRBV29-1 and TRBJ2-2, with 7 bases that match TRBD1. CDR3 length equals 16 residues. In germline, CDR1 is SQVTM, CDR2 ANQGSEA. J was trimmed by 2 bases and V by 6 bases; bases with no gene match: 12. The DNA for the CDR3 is TGCAGCGTGTGGTGGTCCGGGACAGCTAACACCGGGGAGCTGTTTTTT. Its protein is CSVWWSGTANTGELFF.

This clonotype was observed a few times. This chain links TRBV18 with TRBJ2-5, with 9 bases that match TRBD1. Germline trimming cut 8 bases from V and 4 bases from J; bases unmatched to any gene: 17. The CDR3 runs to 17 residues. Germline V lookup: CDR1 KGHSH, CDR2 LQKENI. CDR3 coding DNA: TGTGCCAGCCGCCCAACCCGCCAGGACAGGGGACGAGAGACCCAGTACTTC. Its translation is CASRPTRQDRGRETQYF.

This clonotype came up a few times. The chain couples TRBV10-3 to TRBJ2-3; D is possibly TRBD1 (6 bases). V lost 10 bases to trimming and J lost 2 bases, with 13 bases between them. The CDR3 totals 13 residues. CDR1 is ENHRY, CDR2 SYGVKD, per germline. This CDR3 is CATYGQFTDTQYF. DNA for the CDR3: TGTGCCACCTATGGACAGTTCACAGATACGCAGTATTTT.

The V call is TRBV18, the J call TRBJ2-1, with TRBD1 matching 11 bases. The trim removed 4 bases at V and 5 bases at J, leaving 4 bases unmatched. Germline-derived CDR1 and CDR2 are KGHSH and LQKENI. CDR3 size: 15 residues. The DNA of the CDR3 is TGTGCCAGCTCACGCGGGACAGGGGGTAACAATGAGCAGTTCTTC. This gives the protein CASSRGTGGNNEQFF.

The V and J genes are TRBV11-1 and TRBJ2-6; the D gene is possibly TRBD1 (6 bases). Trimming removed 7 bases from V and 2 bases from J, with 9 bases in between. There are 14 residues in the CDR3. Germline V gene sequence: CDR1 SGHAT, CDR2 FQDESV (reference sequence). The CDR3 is CASNRDPGANVLTF. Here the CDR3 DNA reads TGTGCCAGCAACAGGGATCCTGGGGCCAACGTCCTGACTTTC.

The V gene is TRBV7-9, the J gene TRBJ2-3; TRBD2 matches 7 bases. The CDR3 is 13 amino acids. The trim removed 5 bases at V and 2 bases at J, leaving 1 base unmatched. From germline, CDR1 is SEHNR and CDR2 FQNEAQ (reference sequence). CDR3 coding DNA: TGTGCCAGCAGCACTAGCGACACAGATACGCAGTATTTT. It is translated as CASSTSDTDTQYF. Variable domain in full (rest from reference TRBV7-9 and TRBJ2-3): DTGVSQNPRHKITKRGQNVTFRCDPISEHNRLYWYRQTLGQGPEFLTYFQNEAQLEKSRLLSDRFSAERPKGSFSTLEIQRTEQGDSAMYLCASSTSDTDTQYFGPGTRLTVL.

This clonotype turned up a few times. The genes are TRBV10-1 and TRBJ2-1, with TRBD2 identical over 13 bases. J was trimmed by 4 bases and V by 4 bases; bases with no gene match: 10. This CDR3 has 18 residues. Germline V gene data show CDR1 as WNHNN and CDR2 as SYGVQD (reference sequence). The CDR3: CASSGDGRTSGRYNEQFF. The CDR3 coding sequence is TGCGCCAGCAGTGGGGACGGACGGACTAGCGGGAGATACAATGAGCAGTTCTTC.

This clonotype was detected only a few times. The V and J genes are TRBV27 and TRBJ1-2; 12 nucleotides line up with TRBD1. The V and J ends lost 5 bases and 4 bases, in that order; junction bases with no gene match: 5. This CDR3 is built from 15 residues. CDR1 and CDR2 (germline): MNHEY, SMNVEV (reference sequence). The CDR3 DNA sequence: TGTGCCAGCAGTATCGGGACAGGGGGCCTCTATGGCTACACCTTC. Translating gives CASSIGTGGLYGYTF.

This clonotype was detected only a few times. The CDR3 loop reads CSATGGNQPQHF. The DNA for the CDR3 is TGCAGTGCCACAGGGGGGAATCAGCCCCAGCATTTT. This rearrangement joins TRBV20-1 to TRBJ1-5; 8 bases align to TRBD1. The CDR3 consists of 12 residues. V lost 6 bases to trimming and J lost 4 bases; unmatched junction nucleotides: 2. Germline CDR1 is DFQATT and CDR2 is SNEGSKA (reference sequence).

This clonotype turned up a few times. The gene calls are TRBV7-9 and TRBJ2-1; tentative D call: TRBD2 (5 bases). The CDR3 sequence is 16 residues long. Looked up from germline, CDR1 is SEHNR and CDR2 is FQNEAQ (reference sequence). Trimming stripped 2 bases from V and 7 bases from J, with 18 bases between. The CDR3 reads CASSLQELIRGNEQFF. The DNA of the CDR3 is TGTGCCAGCAGCTTACAGGAGCTTATTAGAGGGAATGAGCAGTTCTTC.

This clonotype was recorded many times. The CDR3 nucleotides read TGTGCCAGCAGCCCCCTGGCGGTGGGGGAGACCCAGTACTTC. Its protein product is CASSPLAVGETQYF. The chain has TRBV7-2 and TRBJ2-5, with no clear D. Germline V gene lookup returns CDR1 SGHTA and CDR2 FQGNSA. This CDR3 region has 14 residues. Trimming cost V 5 bases and J 5 bases, with 15 bases left between them.

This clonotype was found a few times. The CDR3 bases are TGTGCCAGTCCGGGGGGGCCTTTGGGAGCGGTTAGCACAGATACGCAGTATTTT. It encodes CASPGGPLGAVSTDTQYF. V is TRBV7-8 and J is TRBJ2-3; 8 bases agree with TRBD2. This CDR3 spans 18 amino acids. V shed 9 bases, J shed 0 bases, and the junction held 17 bases outside the gene matches. Germline V gene data show CDR1 as SGHVS and CDR2 as FQNEAQ.

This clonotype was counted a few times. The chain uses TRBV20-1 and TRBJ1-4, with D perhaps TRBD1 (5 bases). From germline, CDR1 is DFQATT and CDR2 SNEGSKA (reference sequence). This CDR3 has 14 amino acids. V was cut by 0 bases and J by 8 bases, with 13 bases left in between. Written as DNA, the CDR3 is TGCAGTGCTAGAGATGTGGGGCGGGACGAAAAACTGTTTTTT. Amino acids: CSARDVGRDEKLFF.

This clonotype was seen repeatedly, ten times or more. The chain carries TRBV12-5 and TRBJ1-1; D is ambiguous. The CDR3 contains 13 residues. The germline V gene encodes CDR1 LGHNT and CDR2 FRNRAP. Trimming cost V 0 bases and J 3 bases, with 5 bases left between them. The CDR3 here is CASGLVGYTEAFF. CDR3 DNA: TGTGCTAGTGGTTTGGTCGGTTACACTGAAGCTTTCTTT. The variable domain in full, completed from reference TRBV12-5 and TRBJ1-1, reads DARVTQTPRHKVTEMGQEVTMRCQPILGHNTVFWYRQTMMQGLELLAYFRNRAPLDDSGMPKDRFSAEMPDATLATLKIQPSEPRDSAVYFCASGLVGYTEAFFGQGTRLTVV.

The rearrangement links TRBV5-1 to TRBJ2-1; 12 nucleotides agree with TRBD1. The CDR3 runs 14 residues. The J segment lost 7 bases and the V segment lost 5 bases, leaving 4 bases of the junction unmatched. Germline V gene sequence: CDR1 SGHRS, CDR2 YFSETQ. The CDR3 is CASRRDRGLNEQFF. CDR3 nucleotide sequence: TGCGCCAGCAGACGGGACAGGGGGCTTAATGAGCAGTTCTTC.

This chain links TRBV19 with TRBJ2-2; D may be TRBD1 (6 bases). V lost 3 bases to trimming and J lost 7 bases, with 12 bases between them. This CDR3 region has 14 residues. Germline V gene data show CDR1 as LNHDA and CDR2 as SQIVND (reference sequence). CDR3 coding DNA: TGTGCCAGTAGTATTTACAGGGAAAACGGGGAGCTGTTTTTT. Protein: CASSIYRENGELFF.